Shown below are 27 T cell receptor beta chains from a single sample sequenced in a study of T-cell memory formation after mild COVID-19. TCRdb called the 5' RACE reads again in MiXCR, with one record for every CDR3 protein. Of about 340,000 distinct CDR3 sequences listed, roughly 15% are singletons. Sequencing input: PBMCs or a T cell subset sorted from them (not recorded which). The receptors shown here come from a man younger than 35 who had mild COVID-19 (a few samples of this study predate the infection). Cell type and time point are not known.

The table lists this clonotype with many counts. The CDR3 region is CASSLSIGRASYEQYF. CDR3 nucleotide sequence: TGTGCCAGCAGCTTATCTATTGGGAGGGCTTCCTACGAGCAGTACTTC. The chain couples TRBV7-2 to TRBJ2-7; 7 nucleotides match TRBD2. Per the germline V gene, CDR1 is SGHTA and CDR2 is FQGNSA. The V and J ends lost 2 bases and 1 base, in that order; junction bases with no gene match: 8. CDR3 length: 16 amino acids.

This clonotype was counted between two and nine times. V gene TRBV24-1 combines with J gene TRBJ2-3, with unresolved D. V lost 2 bases and J lost 7, with 6 bases in between. Germline V lookup: CDR1 KGHDR, CDR2 SFDVKD. The CDR3 spans 12 residues. In DNA form, the CDR3 reads TGTGCCACCAGTGATTCGTCGAATACGCAGTATTTT. It codes for CATSDSSNTQYF.

The V gene is TRBV10-3, the J gene TRBJ1-1; D not resolved. Trimming stripped 3 bases from V and 3 bases from J, with 14 bases between. Germline lookup yields CDR1 ENHRY and CDR2 SYGVKD. The CDR3 is made up of 15 amino acids. The CDR3: CAISDFSQVDTEAFF. Written as DNA, the CDR3 is TGTGCCATCAGTGACTTCAGTCAGGTGGACACTGAAGCTTTCTTT.

The CDR3 loop is CASSRRSGGAIDTQYF. DNA for the CDR3: TGTGCCAGCAGCCGACGTAGCGGGGGGGCCATTGATACGCAGTATTTT. The rearrangement joins TRBV7-3 to TRBJ2-3; 11 bases are a match to TRBD2. The germline CDR1 and CDR2 sequences are SGHTA and FQGTGA. This CDR3 comprises 16 residues. The junction had 10 bases not matched to a gene; V was cut back by 5 bases and J by 6 bases.

This clonotype occurred a few times. The chain uses TRBV6-2 or TRBV6-3 and TRBJ1-1; 8 bases agree with TRBD1. The germline V gene encodes CDR1 MNHEY and CDR2 SVGEGT. The CDR3 has 14 residues. V dropped 6 bases and J dropped 3; count of bases not matched to a gene: 6. CDR3 nucleotide sequence: TGTGCCAGCAGACCGACAGGGGAGCACACTGAAGCTTTCTTT. Its protein product is CASRPTGEHTEAFF.

As to this clonotype: The junction does not match germline at one end; this may be a read error. V is TRBV19 and J is TRBJ2-5; tentative D call: TRBD2 (6 bases). Germline lookup yields CDR1 LNHDA and CDR2 SQIVND (reference sequence). This CDR3 is built from 12 residues. The CDR3 DNA reads as TGTGCCAGTAGTCAGGACGGGGGACCGGCAAACTTC. Encoded protein: CASSQDGGPANF.

This clonotype appeared a few times. The V call is TRBV6-2 or TRBV6-3, the J call TRBJ2-1; TRBD1 or TRBD2 may be the D gene (5 bases each). Germline V gene data show CDR1 as MNHEY and CDR2 as SVGEGT. The CDR3 runs to 14 residues. The V end lost 5 bases, the J end lost 4 bases, and 12 bases lay between the germline ends. The CDR3: CASSPGPGYNEQFF. The DNA for the CDR3 is TGTGCCAGCAGTCCGGGGCCAGGGTACAATGAGCAGTTCTTC.

This clonotype has only a few counts. The genes are TRBV29-1 and TRBJ2-5; no firm D call. The V gene lost 4 bases and the J gene lost 2 bases, with 8 bases spanning the gap. Germline V lookup: CDR1 SQVTM, CDR2 ANQGSEA. The CDR3 sequence is 12 residues long. The CDR3 nucleotides are TGCAGCGTTGGGGCACCACAAGAGACCCAGTACTTC. This sequence encodes CSVGAPQETQYF.

This clonotype has more than one count but fewer than ten. Sequence at one end of the junction differs from germline and may be a read error. The chain combines TRBV28 with TRBJ1-5, with D possibly being TRBD1 (6 bases). The CDR3 is 12 residues long. From germline, CDR1 is MDHEN and CDR2 SYDVKM. The CDR3 reads CGSNRANQPQHF. CDR3 bases: TGTGGCAGCAACAGGGCCAATCAGCCCCAGCATTTT.

This clonotype was observed a handful of times. The chain couples TRBV20-1 to TRBJ2-1; tentative D call: TRBD2 (6 bases). Germline V lookup: CDR1 DFQATT, CDR2 SNEGSKA (reference sequence). The CDR3 consists of 19 residues. The germline V and J ends were trimmed by 0 bases and 0 bases, with 21 bases remaining between them. CDR3 sequence (DNA): TGCAGTGCTAGAGAGCCGGGACTCACACCTTCTAGCTCCTACAATGAGCAGTTCTTC. Protein product: CSAREPGLTPSSSYNEQFF.

This clonotype was detected only a few times. The chain carries TRBV20-1 and TRBJ1-3; D is unresolved. CDR3 size: 15 residues. The germline CDR1 and CDR2 sequences are DFQATT and SNEGSKA (reference sequence). V lost 6 bases and J 0 bases, leaving 15 bases between the germline ends. The CDR3 spells CSAVDILSSGNTIYF. Here the CDR3 DNA reads TGCAGTGCAGTTGACATTTTAAGCTCTGGAAACACCATATATTTT.

This clonotype was seen a few times. The CDR3 loop is CAGRTYGTEAFF. The DNA for the CDR3 is TGTGCGGGGCGGACATACGGAACTGAAGCTTTCTTT. The genes are TRBV30 and TRBJ1-1, with a weak D call TRBD1 (5 bases). This CDR3 spans 12 amino acids. CDR1 GTSNPN and CDR2 SVGIG come from the germline V gene (reference sequence).

There are a few counts of this clonotype. The rearrangement joins TRBV30 to TRBJ2-7; TRBD2 might be the D (6 bases). V gave up 5 bases and J gave up 7 bases, with 18 bases separating them. The CDR3 is 13 residues long. Germline V gene lookup returns CDR1 GTSNPN and CDR2 SVGIG (reference sequence). The CDR3 region is CAWASERNLEQYF. CDR3 bases: TGTGCCTGGGCTAGCGAGAGGAACTTGGAGCAGTACTTC. Full variable domain (missing parts from reference TRBV30 and TRBJ2-7): SQTIHQWPATLVQPVGSPLSLECTVEGTSNPNLYWYRQAAGRGLQLLFYSVGIGQISSEVPQNLSASRPQDRQFILSSKKLLLSDSGFYLCAWASERNLEQYFGPGTRLTVT.

CDR3 region: CSARIGWGQATEAFF. CDR3 DNA sequence: TGCAGTGCTAGGATCGGGTGGGGGCAGGCCACTGAAGCTTTCTTT. The J gene is TRBJ1-1, the V gene TRBV20-1; D might be TRBD1 (6 bases). The CDR3 extends over 15 amino acids. In germline, CDR1 is DFQATT, CDR2 SNEGSKA (reference sequence). V gave up 3 bases and J gave up 4 bases, with 18 bases separating them.

This clonotype was counted between two and nine times. V usage is TRBV7-6 and J usage is TRBJ2-3, with 10 nucleotides matching TRBD2. From germline, CDR1 is SGHVS and CDR2 FNYEAQ. J was trimmed by 8 bases and V by 4 bases; bases with no gene match: 12. The length of the CDR3 is 16 residues. CDR3: CASSSRQGLAALTQYF. For the CDR3, the DNA is TGTGCCAGCAGCTCTCGGCAAGGACTAGCGGCCCTTACGCAGTATTTT. The full variable domain, rest sourced from reference TRBV7-6 and TRBJ2-3, is GAGVSQSPRYKVTKRGQDVALRCDPISGHVSLYWYRQALGQGPEFLTYFNYEAQQDKSGLPNDRFSAERPEGSISTLTIQRTEQRDSAMYRCASSSRQGLAALTQYFGPGTRLTVL.

The chain has TRBV6-6 and TRBJ1-2, with D possibly matching TRBD1 (5 bases). The germline gives CDR1 MNHNY, CDR2 SVGAGI (reference sequence). Trimming left V 6 bases short and J 4 bases short, with 12 bases between. This CDR3 is built from 13 residues. CDR3 sequence (DNA): TGTGCCAGCAGCTCCGACAGAACCTATGGCTACACCTTC. Protein product: CASSSDRTYGYTF.

In this sample, this clonotype turned up a few times. The V call is TRBV6-5, the J call TRBJ1-1; 8 bases are shared with TRBD1. CDR3 length equals 15 residues. Germline V gives CDR1 MNHEY, CDR2 SVGAGI. J lost 3 bases, V lost 3 bases, and 6 bases had no gene match. CDR3 coding DNA: TGTGCCAGCAGTTATTTTCCGACAGGGGACACTGAAGCTTTCTTT. This gives the protein CASSYFPTGDTEAFF.

This clonotype was detected only a few times. This chain connects TRBV6-6 to TRBJ2-1, with D uncertain. This CDR3 contains 12 residues. V was clipped by 5 bases and J by 6 bases, with 8 bases between them. Germline V lookup: CDR1 MNHNY, CDR2 SVGAGI (reference sequence). In DNA, the CDR3 is TGTGCCAGCAGTCCTCTCGGCAATGAGCAGTTCTTC. The encoded protein is CASSPLGNEQFF.

The rearrangement joins TRBV6-2 or TRBV6-3 to TRBJ2-7; 8 nucleotides line up with TRBD2. Germline trimming cut 2 bases from V and 7 bases from J; bases unmatched to any gene: 16. This CDR3 comprises 17 residues. Germline CDR1 MNHEY, CDR2 SVGEGT. CDR3 amino acids: CASSYTRTGAGAIEQYV. In DNA form, the CDR3 reads TGTGCCAGCAGTTACACCCGGACGGGAGCGGGGGCAATAGAGCAGTACGTC.

The genes are TRBV2 and TRBJ2-1; 8 nucleotides align to TRBD2. The ends lost 1 base at V and 0 bases at J; junction bases unmatched: 14. CDR3 length equals 20 residues. CDR1 is SNHLY, CDR2 FYNNEI, per germline. CDR3 region: CASSEGRLLRGASSYNEQFF. The CDR3 bases are TGTGCCAGCAGTGAAGGCAGACTTCTGCGGGGGGCTAGCTCCTACAATGAGCAGTTCTTC.

This clonotype was observed a few times. DNA of the CDR3: TGTGCCATCAGTGAGTCAGGAGGCGGTGGGGCCAACGTCCTGACTTTC. Its translation: CAISESGGGGANVLTF. This chain links TRBV10-3 with TRBJ2-6, with D tentatively TRBD2 (5 bases). Germline values: CDR1 ENHRY, CDR2 SYGVKD. This CDR3 contains 16 residues. Trimming cost V 0 bases and J 3 bases, with 9 bases left between them.

The rearrangement links TRBV7-8 to TRBJ1-1; no firm D call. CDR1 SGHVS and CDR2 FQNEAQ come from the germline V gene. The V end lost 1 base, the J end lost 4 bases, and 13 bases lay between the germline ends. The CDR3 covers 15 residues. CDR3 sequence reads: CASSLGRRVGTEAFF. In DNA form, the CDR3 reads TGTGCCAGCAGCTTAGGTCGCCGAGTCGGCACTGAAGCTTTCTTT.

Many counts were recorded for this clonotype. CDR3 amino acids: CASSLWLAGGYNEQFF. As DNA, the CDR3 is TGTGCCAGCAGCTTATGGCTAGCGGGGGGATACAATGAGCAGTTCTTC. The chain has TRBV7-2 and TRBJ2-1, with TRBD2 matching over 11 bases. Germline-derived CDR1 and CDR2 are SGHTA and FQGNSA. The CDR3 contains 16 residues. With V trimmed by 2 bases and J by 4 bases, 4 bases remained unmatched. The full variable domain, completed using reference TRBV7-2 and TRBJ2-1, is GAGVSQSPSNKVTEKGKDVELRCDPISGHTALYWYRQSLGQGLEFLIYFQGNSAPDKSGLPSDRFSAERTGGSVSTLTIQRTQQEDSAVYLCASSLWLAGGYNEQFFGPGTRLTVL.

This clonotype has more than one count but fewer than ten. The chain recombines TRBV28 with TRBJ1-1; unclear D gene. This CDR3 is built from 13 residues. V was pared by 10 bases and J by 0 bases, with 12 bases between. Germline V gives CDR1 MDHEN, CDR2 SYDVKM. The CDR3 sequence: CATSLGLNTEAFF. The CDR3 DNA reads as TGTGCCACCTCGTTGGGCTTGAACACTGAAGCTTTCTTT.

This clonotype turned up a few times. The chain recombines TRBV19 with TRBJ1-5; D may be TRBD1 (5 bases). CDR1 and CDR2 (germline): LNHDA, SQIVND (reference sequence). V was clipped by 9 bases and J by 11 bases, with 14 bases between them. The CDR3 covers 11 residues. The CDR3 DNA is TGTGCCAGCAGACAGATGGGGTCCCAGCATTTT. Its protein is CASRQMGSQHF.

CDR3 sequence reads: CASSGPLRGTEAFF. The CDR3 region has the DNA TGCGCCAGCAGCGGACCGCTCAGGGGCACTGAAGCTTTCTTT. J is TRBJ1-1 and V is TRBV4-1, with D perhaps TRBD1 (6 bases). The length of the CDR3 is 14 residues. V was clipped by 5 bases and J by 4 bases, with 14 bases between them. Germline CDR1 and CDR2: MGHRA and YSYEKL.

In its sample, this clonotype was seen a few times. The chain couples TRBV28 to TRBJ1-1; D is possibly TRBD1 (6 bases). Trimming took 3 bases from V and 10 from J, leaving 18 bases between them. This CDR3 is 14 amino acids long. Per the germline V gene, CDR1 is MDHEN and CDR2 is SYDVKM. CDR3 nucleotide sequence: TGTGCCAGCAGTTTCGGGGGCAGCTACCAGATAGCTTTCTTT. Protein: CASSFGGSYQIAFF.